This T cell receptor beta chain was documented in a study of CD8 T cells in Susac syndrome. Study-level findings and limits: The study recognized that its TCR sequencing and HLA analysis covered a relatively small number of individuals.

Sequencing of TCR beta was performed on blood CD8+ and CD4+ T cells. Negative isolation yielded CD8+ and CD4+ T cells; FACS enriched TEMRA cells. With random hexamers, roughly 0.45 to 1 ug RNA was reverse transcribed. With immunoSEQ multiplex PCR, TCR beta CDR3 was amplified across 54 Vbeta and 13 Jbeta. TCRdb analysed the immunoSEQ multiplex PCR reads with MiXCR anew, one entry per CDR3 protein. The repertoire holds roughly 110,000 distinct CDR3 sequences, 92% seen once, with 0.11% to 0.15% in the top ten. This clonotype was seen only once. Its antigen is still unknown. Trimming removed 3 bases from V and 0 bases from J, with 6 bases in between. The CDR3 covers 13 residues. In germline, CDR1 is SGHNT, CDR2 YENEEA.

Material: CD4+ T cells from PBMCs. V usage is TRBV11-3 and J usage is TRBJ2-7; D is ambiguous. This sequence was found in a human donor in good health. The CDR3 is CASSFAVSYEQYF. CDR3 bases: TGTGCCAGCAGCTTCGCGGTCTCCTACGAGCAGTACTTC.